The 17 T cell receptor beta chains given below trace back to one sample, sequenced in a study of CD8 T cells in ankylosing spondylitis. In TCRdb, the 5' RACE reads were re-called with MiXCR into one record per CDR3 protein. The sample gives 250,000 to 350,000 distinct CDR3 sequences, about a fifth of which show up once; under 4% is in the top ten. Sequenced: blood, either unsorted or a sorted T cell fraction (not recorded which). The receptors stem from a female donor with ankylosing spondylitis or in good health (not recorded which).

This sequence joins TRBV20-1 and TRBJ2-3, with D unresolved. Germline loops: CDR1 DFQATT, CDR2 SNEGSKA (reference sequence). The V and J ends lost 3 bases and 0 bases respectively, with 13 bases between them. This CDR3 has 15 residues. The CDR3 here is CSARGLALSTDTQYF. The CDR3 DNA is TGCAGTGCTAGGGGATTAGCCCTAAGCACAGATACGCAGTATTTT.

This chain connects TRBV5-4 to TRBJ2-1; D might be TRBD2 (5 bases). Germline V gives CDR1 SGHNT, CDR2 YYREEE (reference sequence). The CDR3 has 17 residues. Deletions cut 4 bases from V and 6 bases from J, with 23 bases between. The CDR3 loop is CASSPPPGMNGFNEQFF. The CDR3, as DNA: TGTGCCAGCAGCCCCCCCCCCGGGATGAACGGATTCAATGAGCAGTTCTTC.

V and J are TRBV7-9 and TRBJ2-7; D ambiguous. This CDR3 has 14 amino acids. Trimming pared 0 bases from V and 5 bases from J, leaving 11 bases between. Germline CDR1 reads SEHNR; CDR2 reads FQNEAQ (reference sequence). The CDR3 DNA reads TGTGCCAGCAGCTTAGCTCCCTTACCTCACGAGCAGTACTTC. This translates into CASSLAPLPHEQYF.

V usage is TRBV10-3 and J usage is TRBJ2-1; no clear D. This CDR3 has 13 residues. The V gene lost 6 bases and the J gene lost 5 bases, with 11 bases spanning the gap. Germline V gene sequence: CDR1 ENHRY, CDR2 SYGVKD. Here the CDR3 DNA reads TGTGCCATCAGGGGTCCAGTTGACAATGAGCAGTTCTTC. Its protein is CAIRGPVDNEQFF.

V gene TRBV7-8 combines with J gene TRBJ1-5; 8 bases fit TRBD1. The CDR3 sequence is 15 residues long. Germline V gives CDR1 SGHVS, CDR2 FQNEAQ. V shed 4 bases, J shed 4 bases, and the junction held 6 bases outside the gene matches. The chain's CDR3 is CASSSLTGGNQPQHF. CDR3 nucleotides: TGTGCCAGCAGCTCACTTACAGGGGGGAATCAGCCCCAGCATTTT.

In this sample, this clonotype turned up many times. The rearrangement uses TRBV20-1 and TRBJ1-2; TRBD1 is a possible D gene (6 bases). CDR1 and CDR2 from the germline V gene are DFQATT and SNEGSKA (reference sequence). V was clipped by 6 bases and J by 13 bases, with 21 bases between them. This CDR3 has 12 residues. The CDR3: CSAEGQLLGSTF. In DNA, the CDR3 is TGCAGTGCGGAAGGACAGCTCCTAGGATCCACCTTC.

This clonotype was observed at least ten times. The gene calls are TRBV29-1 and TRBJ2-5; 9 positions agree with TRBD1. CDR1 and CDR2 (germline): SQVTM, ANQGSEA. CDR3 length: 14 residues. V trimming: 5 bases; J trimming: 1 base; junction bases outside the gene matches: 5. This CDR3 is CSVNRGHLQETQYF. The DNA of the CDR3 is TGCAGCGTTAACAGGGGGCACCTCCAAGAGACCCAGTACTTC.

This clonotype was counted ten times or more. The gene calls are TRBV5-6 and TRBJ1-1, with D perhaps TRBD1 (6 bases). The CDR3 has 14 residues. Germline V gives CDR1 SGHDT, CDR2 YYEEEE. Trimming pared 4 bases from V and 2 bases from J, leaving 12 bases between. The DNA of the CDR3 is TGTGCCAGCAGCACACAGGGTCATAACACTGAAGCTTTCTTT. Its translation: CASSTQGHNTEAFF.

This clonotype was found a few times. The V call is TRBV7-8, the J call TRBJ2-5; 11 bases are a match to TRBD1. V shed 4 bases and J 3 bases; nucleotides not matched to a gene: 4. Germline lookup yields CDR1 SGHVS and CDR2 FQNEAQ. The CDR3 runs 15 residues. For the CDR3, the DNA is TGTGCCAGCAGCTGGGGACAGGGGGGGGAAGAGACCCAGTACTTC. Its protein is CASSWGQGGEETQYF.

Only a few counts were recorded for this clonotype. This sequence joins TRBV20-1 and TRBJ2-3, with D unclear. Trimming took 2 bases from V and 2 from J, leaving 8 bases between them. The CDR3 contains 13 residues. Germline CDR1 is DFQATT and CDR2 is SNEGSKA (reference sequence). The chain's CDR3 is CSARMGYTDTQYF. The CDR3 region has the DNA TGCAGTGCTAGAATGGGTTACACAGATACGCAGTATTTT.

This clonotype has just a few counts. This chain links TRBV10-3 with TRBJ1-2; possibly TRBD1 for D (6 bases). The CDR3 has 13 residues. Between the trimmed V and J ends, which lost 8 bases and 6 bases, there was a span of 16 bases. Looked up from germline, CDR1 is ENHRY and CDR2 is SYGVKD. The CDR3 DNA reads TGTGCCATCCTACAGGGCCGCGGCCATGGCTACACCTTC. Translating it yields CAILQGRGHGYTF.

The chain couples TRBV6-2 or TRBV6-3 to TRBJ2-7, with TRBD2 matching 10 bases. CDR1 is MNHEY and CDR2 is SVGEGT in the germline V gene. The CDR3 has 20 amino acids. V was clipped by 5 bases and J by 0 bases; unmatched bases: 19. CDR3 protein: CASSHQAGGLLDLNSYEQYF. The CDR3 DNA reads as TGTGCCAGCAGTCATCAAGCGGGAGGGCTCTTAGATTTGAACTCCTACGAGCAGTACTTC.

J is TRBJ2-1 and V is TRBV25-1; TRBD2 matches at 7 bases. J gave up 4 bases and V 7 bases, and 7 bases lay outside the gene matches. From germline, CDR1 is MGHDK and CDR2 SYGVNS. The CDR3 sequence is 14 residues long. Here the CDR3 reads CASTPAGPYNEQFF. The CDR3 region has the DNA TGTGCCAGCACACCAGCGGGACCTTACAATGAGCAGTTCTTC.

The chain couples TRBV6-2 or TRBV6-3 to TRBJ2-1, with no clear D. Germline lookup yields CDR1 MNHEY and CDR2 SVGEGT. The CDR3 length is 13 residues. The V gene lost 4 bases and the J gene lost 8 bases, with 12 bases spanning the gap. CDR3 sequence reads: CASSSLGRDEQFF. DNA for the CDR3: TGTGCCAGCAGTTCCTTAGGTAGGGATGAGCAGTTCTTC.

This clonotype has more than one count but fewer than ten. This rearrangement joins TRBV24-1 to TRBJ2-1; 13 bases align to TRBD2. CDR1 is KGHDR and CDR2 is SFDVKD in the germline V gene. This CDR3 spans 16 amino acids. V lost 3 bases to trimming and J lost 7 bases; unmatched junction nucleotides: 5. DNA of the CDR3: TGTGCCACCAGTGATGGACTAGCGGGAGTGGAGAATGAGCAGTTCTTC. Protein product: CATSDGLAGVENEQFF.

The chain employs TRBV30 and TRBJ2-5, with TRBD2 identical over 13 bases. CDR1 is GTSNPN and CDR2 is SVGIG in the germline V gene (reference sequence). After removal of 4 bases from V and 5 bases from J, the junction contained 7 bases not matched to a gene. The CDR3 covers 15 residues. The CDR3 nucleotides read TGTGCCTGGACGACTAGCGGGAGGCCGAGGGAGACCCAGTACTTC. This encodes CAWTTSGRPRETQYF.

The table lists this clonotype with a few counts. The chain links TRBV6-2 or TRBV6-3 to TRBJ2-7; D might be TRBD2 (5 bases). Trimming stripped 3 bases from V and 5 bases from J, with 14 bases between. The CDR3 extends over 14 amino acids. CDR1 MNHEY and CDR2 SVGEGT come from the germline V gene. The CDR3 region is CASSYEGFVHEQYF. CDR3 in DNA: TGTGCCAGCAGTTATGAGGGATTCGTTCACGAGCAGTACTTC.